This entry features one T cell receptor beta chain sequence. Its matching antigen is unknown. The data stem from a study of CD8 T cells in ankylosing spondylitis. Findings and caveats of the study: A number of the motif variants had already been described in reactive arthritis synovial fluid and blood.

V lost 1 base to trimming and J lost 6 bases, with 1 base between them. This CDR3 contains 11 residues. Per the germline V gene, CDR1 is SGHDN and CDR2 is FVKESK. Quantitative 5'-RACE with molecular barcodes generated TCR beta libraries. TCRdb redid the calling of the 5' RACE reads with MiXCR, one entry per CDR3 protein. The table records about 240,000 distinct CDR3 sequences, about 10% of them present only once. The source is a male donor with ankylosing spondylitis or in good health (not recorded which). The sequenced sample was blood, either unsorted or a sorted T cell fraction (not recorded which). The chain combines TRBV14 with TRBJ2-4; D unresolved. DNA for the CDR3: TGTGCCAGCAGCCAAGCAAACATTCAGTACTTC. Encoded protein: CASSQANIQYF. Looking up the rest from reference TRBV14 and TRBJ2-4 gives the full variable domain: EAGVTQFPSHSVIEKGQTVTLRCDPISGHDNLYWYRRVMGKEIKFLLHFVKESKQDESGMPNNRFLAERTGGTYSTLKVQPAELEDSGVYFCASSQANIQYFGAGTRLSVL.